These 19 T cell receptor beta chains share one sample of origin, sequenced in a study of cytomegalovirus exposure and HLA in healthy donors. Both 60 Vbeta primers and 13 Jbeta primers went into the PCR. Clones were read by immunoSEQ multiplex PCR, and TCRdb kept only the in-frame ones, dropping some. The sample lists some 130,000 clones, roughly 82% occurring once. The material sequenced was PBMCs. All receptors come from a male donor in good health and CMV-seropositive.

This clone was recorded only once. The chain employs TRBV27 and TRBJ2-7, with TRBD2 matching 12 bases. The V segment lost 3 bases and the J segment 2 bases; nucleotides outside the gene matches: 8. Per germline, CDR1 MNHEY and CDR2 SMNVEV (reference sequence). The length of the CDR3 is 17 residues. CDR3: CASSLPRTSGKPYEQYF. CDR3 in DNA: TGTGCCAGCAGTTTGCCCCGGACTAGCGGGAAACCCTACGAGCAGTACTTC.

The gene calls are TRBV27 and TRBJ2-2; 10 positions agree with TRBD2. The CDR3 runs to 16 residues. CDR1 is MNHEY and CDR2 is SMNVEV in the germline V gene (reference sequence). The ends lost 5 bases at V and 4 bases at J; junction bases unmatched: 7. CDR3 in DNA: TGTGCCAGCAGTCCGCTAGCGGGAGATATCACCGGGGAGCTGTTTTTT. Translated: CASSPLAGDITGELFF.

In nucleotides, the CDR3 is TGTGCCAGCAGCCCAGGGACTAGCGGACCATCTGGGGCCAACGTCCTGACTTTC. It is translated as CASSPGTSGPSGANVLTF. The chain employs TRBV7-9 and TRBJ2-6, with 11 bases aligning to TRBD2. Unmatched junction bases numbered 7, after V lost 5 bases and J lost 1 base. CDR1 and CDR2 from the germline V gene are SEHNR and FQNEAQ (reference sequence). CDR3 length: 18 residues.

V is TRBV28 and J is TRBJ2-3, with D perhaps TRBD2 (6 bases). Between the trimmed V and J ends, which lost 6 bases and 5 bases, there was a span of 6 bases. Germline V lookup: CDR1 MDHEN, CDR2 SYDVKM. The CDR3 has 11 amino acids. The CDR3 is CASRGGDTQYF. CDR3 coding DNA: TGTGCCAGCAGGGGGGGAGATACGCAGTATTTT.

The chain links TRBV7-2 to TRBJ2-1, with D perhaps matching TRBD2 (6 bases). Germline CDR1 reads SGHTA; CDR2 reads FQGNSA. The CDR3 runs to 12 residues. Trimming removed 5 bases from V and 6 bases from J, with 8 bases in between. The CDR3 DNA is TGTGCCAGCAGCCCACTAGCCAATGAGCAGTTCTTC. Amino acids: CASSPLANEQFF.

The V gene is TRBV5-1, the J gene TRBJ2-6; D uncertain. Germline loops: CDR1 SGHRS, CDR2 YFSETQ. This CDR3 has 15 residues. V gave up 4 bases and J gave up 2 bases, with 10 bases separating them. The CDR3 DNA follows: TGCGCCAGCAGCCAGAGGAGCGCTGGGGCCAACGTCCTGACTTTC. It specifies CASSQRSAGANVLTF.

The rearrangement links TRBV29-1 to TRBJ2-1; 12 positions agree with TRBD2. Germline CDR1 is SQVTM and CDR2 is ANQGSEA. The length of the CDR3 is 15 residues. V gave up 6 bases and J gave up 7 bases; unmatched junction bases: 10. CDR3 in DNA: TGCAGCGTCGGATGGTCCCTAGCGGGAGGGAATGAGCAGTTCTTC. Translating it yields CSVGWSLAGGNEQFF.

Only one count was recorded for this clone. The genes are TRBV27 and TRBJ2-7, with 11 bases lining up with TRBD2. The germline gives CDR1 MNHEY, CDR2 SMNVEV (reference sequence). The CDR3 has 16 amino acids. V lost 2 bases and J lost 5; bases outside the gene matches: 8. The CDR3 coding sequence is TGTGCCAGCAGTTTACGTTGGACTAGCGGGTCCCACGAGCAGTACTTC. This codes for CASSLRWTSGSHEQYF.

The rearrangement links TRBV4-1 to TRBJ1-5, with 7 positions matching TRBD1. The CDR3 length is 15 residues. CDR1 is MGHRA and CDR2 is YSYEKL in the germline V gene. The junction had 7 bases not matched to a gene; V was cut back by 1 base and J by 7 bases. This CDR3 reads CASSQADREIQPQHF. In nucleotides, the CDR3 is TGCGCCAGCAGCCAAGCCGACAGGGAGATACAGCCCCAGCATTTT.

This clone showed up just a few times. The chain couples TRBV2 to TRBJ2-6; tentatively, D is TRBD2 (6 bases). V lost 8 bases and J lost 5, with 13 bases in between. The CDR3 sequence is 14 residues long. CDR1 is SNHLY and CDR2 is FYNNEI in the germline V gene. CDR3 in amino acids: CASHGGRRANVLTF. As DNA, the CDR3 is TGTGCCAGCCATGGGGGGAGAAGGGCCAACGTCCTGACTTTC.

The chain employs TRBV4-3 and TRBJ2-7; D might be TRBD1 (6 bases). Trimming took 1 base from V and 2 from J, leaving 27 bases between them. CDR3 length: 20 amino acids. CDR1 is LGHNA, CDR2 YSLEER, per germline. This CDR3 is CASSQAYVRSSYGDTYEQYF. Here the CDR3 DNA reads TGCGCCAGCAGCCAAGCCTATGTGAGGTCATCGTACGGGGACACCTACGAGCAGTACTTC.

This chain connects TRBV7-8 to TRBJ2-7, with 10 bases fitting TRBD2. Per the germline V gene, CDR1 is SGHVS and CDR2 is FQNEAQ. Trimming cost V 7 bases and J 6 bases; bases outside gene matches: 6. There are 13 residues in the CDR3. In DNA, the CDR3 is TGTGCCAGCAACCTAGCGGGAGCTTCCGAGCAGTACTTC. The encoded protein is CASNLAGASEQYF.

This chain connects TRBV18 to TRBJ2-3; weak D call: TRBD2 (5 bases). The CDR3 sequence is 14 residues long. Germline CDR1 and CDR2: KGHSH and LQKENI. The V end lost 5 bases, the J end lost 1 base, and 10 bases lay between the germline ends. Here the CDR3 reads CASSIPGGTDTQYF. In nucleotides, the CDR3 is TGTGCCAGCTCAATTCCCGGGGGCACAGATACGCAGTATTTT.

The rearrangement joins TRBV28 to TRBJ2-3, with TRBD1 identical over 8 bases. Trimming cost V 2 bases and J 4 bases; bases outside gene matches: 11. The CDR3 spans 17 residues. Germline V CDR1 and CDR2: MDHEN, SYDVKM. CDR3 loop: CASSLPLDRVGSDTQYF. CDR3 nucleotides: TGTGCCAGCAGTTTACCCTTGGACAGGGTGGGTTCAGATACGCAGTATTTT.

This chain uses TRBV29-1 with TRBJ2-1, with D tentatively TRBD1 (5 bases). Trimming cost V 6 bases and J 6 bases, with 18 bases left between them. Per germline, CDR1 SQVTM and CDR2 ANQGSEA. There are 14 residues in the CDR3. The CDR3 DNA reads TGCAGCGTGGTTCGGGCAGGGCCTCTCAATGAGCAGTTCTTC. Translation: CSVVRAGPLNEQFF.

The chain has TRBV7-3 and TRBJ2-5; D not resolved. The germline V gene has CDR1 SGHTA and CDR2 FQGTGA. Trimming removed 1 base from V and 4 bases from J, with 13 bases in between. The CDR3 contains 15 residues. CDR3 sequence reads: CASSLRKAPGETQYF. CDR3 nucleotides: TGTGCCAGCAGCTTAAGGAAGGCTCCAGGAGAGACCCAGTACTTC.

This clone was observed a few times. The V gene is TRBV7-9, the J gene TRBJ1-2, with D possibly being TRBD1 (5 bases). Germline lookup yields CDR1 SEHNR and CDR2 FQNEAQ (reference sequence). There are 15 residues in the CDR3. V was trimmed by 5 bases and J by 4 bases, leaving 17 bases between them. The CDR3 here is CASSPARGEVYGYTF. CDR3 sequence (DNA): TGTGCCAGCAGCCCAGCTCGGGGGGAGGTCTATGGCTACACCTTC.

The chain couples TRBV7-9 to TRBJ2-5; 10 bases map to TRBD2. After removal of 1 base from V and 4 bases from J, the junction contained 6 bases not matched to a gene. CDR1 is SEHNR, CDR2 FQNEAQ, per germline (reference sequence). The CDR3 sequence is 16 residues long. The CDR3 is CASSLGLAGELETQYF. In nucleotides, the CDR3 is TGTGCCAGCAGCTTAGGGCTAGCGGGAGAGCTAGAGACCCAGTACTTC. Based on the CDR3 plus reference TRBV7-9 and TRBJ2-5, the full variable domain is DTGVSQNPRHKITKRGQNVTFRCDPISEHNRLYWYRQTLGQGPEFLTYFQNEAQLEKSRLLSDRFSAERPKGSFSTLEIQRTEQGDSAMYLCASSLGLAGELETQYFGPGTRLLVL.

The count of this clone is one. This rearrangement joins TRBV28 to TRBJ2-1, with TRBD2 matching 10 bases. V gave up 7 bases and J gave up 3 bases; unmatched junction bases: 9. This CDR3 has 16 amino acids. The germline gives CDR1 MDHEN, CDR2 SYDVKM. DNA of the CDR3: TGTGCCAGCACCCTAGCGGGAGATGGGTTCTACAATGAGCAGTTCTTC. Residues: CASTLAGDGFYNEQFF.